Shown below are 3 T cell receptor beta chains from a single sample sequenced in a study of blood T cell repertoires in COVID-19. The method was immunoSEQ multiplex PCR; TCRdb's version includes in-frame clones alone and lacks a portion of them. The sample has 25,000 to 35,000 clones, roughly 89% seen once. The sample consisted of peripheral blood. The receptor set was obtained from a human donor with acute or convalescent COVID-19. The donor label of this sample is uncertain.

The chain recombines TRBV9 with TRBJ2-5; TRBD2 is a possible D gene (6 bases). Trimming cost V 3 bases and J 2 bases, with 11 bases left between them. The CDR3 has 14 residues. CDR1 and CDR2 (germline): SGDLS, YYNGEE. CDR3 coding DNA: TGTGCCAGCAGCGCCGGGGGACGGCAAGAGACCCAGTACTTC. It yields the protein CASSAGGRQETQYF.

This chain joins TRBV4-1 and TRBJ2-3; TRBD1 matches at 7 bases. The CDR3 consists of 18 residues. The junction had 15 bases not matched to a gene; V was cut back by 6 bases and J by 0 bases. From germline, CDR1 is MGHRA and CDR2 YSYEKL. DNA of the CDR3: TGCGCCAGCAGGCCTCAACACACCGGGACAGCTAGCACAGATACGCAGTATTTT. Translated, it gives CASRPQHTGTASTDTQYF.

The CDR3 protein is CSGRGAKNIQYF. The CDR3 DNA sequence: TGCAGCGGACGGGGGGCCAAAAACATTCAGTACTTC. The chain uses TRBV29-1 and TRBJ2-4; D is perhaps TRBD2 (6 bases). V was cut by 7 bases and J by 1 base, with 8 bases left in between. Germline V gene lookup returns CDR1 SQVTM and CDR2 ANQGSEA. This CDR3 has 12 residues.